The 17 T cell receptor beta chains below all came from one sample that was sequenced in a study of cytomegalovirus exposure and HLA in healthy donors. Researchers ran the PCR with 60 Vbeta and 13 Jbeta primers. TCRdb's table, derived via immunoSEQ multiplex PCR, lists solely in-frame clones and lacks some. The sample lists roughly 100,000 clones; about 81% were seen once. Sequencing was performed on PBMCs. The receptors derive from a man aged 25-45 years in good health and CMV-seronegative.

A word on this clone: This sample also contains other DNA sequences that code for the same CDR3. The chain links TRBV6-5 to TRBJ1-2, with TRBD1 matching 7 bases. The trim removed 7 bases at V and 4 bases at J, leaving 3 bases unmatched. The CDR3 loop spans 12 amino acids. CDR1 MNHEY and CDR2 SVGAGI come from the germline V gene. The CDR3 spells CASTPGGYGYTF. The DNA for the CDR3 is TGTGCCAGCACCCCAGGGGGCTATGGCTACACCTTC.

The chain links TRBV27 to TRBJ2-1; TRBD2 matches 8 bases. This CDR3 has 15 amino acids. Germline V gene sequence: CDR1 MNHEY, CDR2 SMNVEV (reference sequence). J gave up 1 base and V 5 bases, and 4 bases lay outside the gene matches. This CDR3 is CASSARGGSYNEQFF. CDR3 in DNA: TGTGCCAGCAGTGCCCGGGGGGGGTCCTACAATGAGCAGTTCTTC.

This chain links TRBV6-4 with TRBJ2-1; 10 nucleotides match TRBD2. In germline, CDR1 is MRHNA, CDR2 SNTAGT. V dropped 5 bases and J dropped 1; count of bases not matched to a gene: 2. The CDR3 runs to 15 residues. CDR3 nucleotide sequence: TGTGCCAGCAGTCCTAGCGGGGGTTCCTACAATGAGCAGTTCTTC. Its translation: CASSPSGGSYNEQFF.

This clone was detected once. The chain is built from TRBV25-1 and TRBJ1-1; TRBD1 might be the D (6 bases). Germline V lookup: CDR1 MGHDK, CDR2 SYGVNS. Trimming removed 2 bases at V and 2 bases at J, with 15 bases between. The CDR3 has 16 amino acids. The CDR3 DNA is TGTGCCAGCAGTGAAGGGCAAGGCAGGGGTAACACTGAAGCTTTCTTT. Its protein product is CASSEGQGRGNTEAFF.

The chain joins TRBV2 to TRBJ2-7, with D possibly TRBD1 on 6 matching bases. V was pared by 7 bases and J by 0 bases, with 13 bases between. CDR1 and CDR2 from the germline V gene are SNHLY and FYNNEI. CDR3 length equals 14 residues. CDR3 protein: CASTSPGHSYEQYF. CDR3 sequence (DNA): TGTGCCAGCACTTCCCCGGGACACTCCTACGAGCAGTACTTC.

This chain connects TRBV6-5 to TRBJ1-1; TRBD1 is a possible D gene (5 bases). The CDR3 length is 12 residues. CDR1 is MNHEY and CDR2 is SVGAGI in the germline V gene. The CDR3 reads CAVQGGGTEAFF. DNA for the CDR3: TGTGCTGTGCAGGGAGGAGGGACTGAAGCTTTCTTT.

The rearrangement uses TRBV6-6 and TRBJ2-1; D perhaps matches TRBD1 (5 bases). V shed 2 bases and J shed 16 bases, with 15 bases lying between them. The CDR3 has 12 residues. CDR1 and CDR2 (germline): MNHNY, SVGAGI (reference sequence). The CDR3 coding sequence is TGTGCCAGCAGTTACGAACAGGCCAAGGGTTTCTTC. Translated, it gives CASSYEQAKGFF.

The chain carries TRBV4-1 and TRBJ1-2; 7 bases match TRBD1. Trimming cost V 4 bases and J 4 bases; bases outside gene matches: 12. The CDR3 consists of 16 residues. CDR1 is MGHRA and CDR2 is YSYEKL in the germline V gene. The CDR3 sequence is CASSRPGTDLVYGYTF. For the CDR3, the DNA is TGCGCCAGCAGCCGACCCGGGACAGATCTAGTCTATGGCTACACCTTC.

The CDR3 here is CASSADRSSYEQYF. In DNA, the CDR3 is TGTGCCAGCAGTGCAGACAGGTCTTCCTACGAGCAGTACTTC. The rearrangement joins TRBV25-1 to TRBJ2-7; possibly TRBD1 for D (6 bases). There are 14 residues in the CDR3. CDR1 is MGHDK and CDR2 is SYGVNS in the germline V gene. The V and J ends lost 4 bases and 1 base respectively, with 11 bases between them.

As DNA, the CDR3 is TGTGCCATCAGTGAGGGGGCGGCCTACGAGCAGTACTTC. Translated: CAISEGAAYEQYF. The chain combines TRBV10-3 with TRBJ2-7, with a weak D call TRBD1 (5 bases). The CDR3 sequence is 13 residues long. Germline CDR1 ENHRY, CDR2 SYGVKD. The V end was cut by 2 bases, the J end by 2 bases, with 7 bases between.

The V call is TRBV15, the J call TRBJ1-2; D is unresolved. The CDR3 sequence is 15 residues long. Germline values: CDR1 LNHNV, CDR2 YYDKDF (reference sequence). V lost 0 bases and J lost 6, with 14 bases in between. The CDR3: CATSRDAEGSNGYTF. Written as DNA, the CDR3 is TGTGCCACCAGCAGAGATGCGGAGGGTTCCAATGGCTACACCTTC.

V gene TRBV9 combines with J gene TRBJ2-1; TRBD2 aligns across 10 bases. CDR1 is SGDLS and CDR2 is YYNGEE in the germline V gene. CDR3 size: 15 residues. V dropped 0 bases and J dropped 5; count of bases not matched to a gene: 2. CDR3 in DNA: TGTGCCAGCAGCGTAGGCAGCGGGAGGGACAATGAGCAGTTCTTC. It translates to CASSVGSGRDNEQFF.

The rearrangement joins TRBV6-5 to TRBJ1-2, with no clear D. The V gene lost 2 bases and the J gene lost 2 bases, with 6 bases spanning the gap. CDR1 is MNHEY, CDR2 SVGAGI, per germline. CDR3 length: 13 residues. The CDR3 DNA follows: TGTGCCAGCAGTTACGCGGAAAACTATGGCTACACCTTC. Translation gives CASSYAENYGYTF.

The CDR3 is CASSVGTGSTEAFF. CDR3 nucleotide sequence: TGTGCCAGCAGCGTTGGGACAGGGAGCACTGAAGCTTTCTTT. This chain uses TRBV7-2 with TRBJ1-1; 9 nucleotides agree with TRBD1. The junction had 5 bases not matched to a gene; V was cut back by 5 bases and J by 4 bases. This CDR3 has 14 residues. Germline CDR1 and CDR2: SGHTA and FQGNSA. Using reference TRBV7-2 and TRBJ1-1 for the parts outside the CDR3, the full variable domain is GAGVSQSPSNKVTEKGKDVELRCDPISGHTALYWYRQSLGQGLEFLIYFQGNSAPDKSGLPSDRFSAERTGGSVSTLTIQRTQQEDSAVYLCASSVGTGSTEAFFGQGTRLTVV.

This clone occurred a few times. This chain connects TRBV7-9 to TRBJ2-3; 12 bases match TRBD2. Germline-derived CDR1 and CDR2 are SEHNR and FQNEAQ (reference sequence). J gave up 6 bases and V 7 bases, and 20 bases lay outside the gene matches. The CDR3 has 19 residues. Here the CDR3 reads CASTQIPGLAGRRQDTQYF. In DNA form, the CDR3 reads TGTGCCAGCACGCAGATACCGGGACTAGCGGGCCGCAGGCAGGATACGCAGTATTTT.

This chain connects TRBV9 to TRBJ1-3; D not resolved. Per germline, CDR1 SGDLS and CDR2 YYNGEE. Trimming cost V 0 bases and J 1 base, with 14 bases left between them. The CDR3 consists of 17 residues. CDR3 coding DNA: TGTGCCAGCAGCGTAGAAAACACTCGGAGGTCTGGAAACACCATATATTTT. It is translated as CASSVENTRRSGNTIYF.

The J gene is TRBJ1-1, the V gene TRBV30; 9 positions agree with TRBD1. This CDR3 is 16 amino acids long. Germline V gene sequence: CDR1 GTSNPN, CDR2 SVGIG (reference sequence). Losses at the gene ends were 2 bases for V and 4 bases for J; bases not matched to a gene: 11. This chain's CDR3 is CAWSQTGTGTVTEAFF. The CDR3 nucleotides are TGTGCCTGGAGTCAAACGGGGACAGGGACGGTCACTGAAGCTTTCTTT. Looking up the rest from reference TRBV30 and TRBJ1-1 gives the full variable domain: SQTIHQWPATLVQPVGSPLSLECTVEGTSNPNLYWYRQAAGRGLQLLFYSVGIGQISSEVPQNLSASRPQDRQFILSSKKLLLSDSGFYLCAWSQTGTGTVTEAFFGQGTRLTVV.